This TCR beta chain derives from a study of OX40 agonist ivuxolimab in advanced cancers. On the study more broadly: Dose-escalation cases comprised hepatocellular carcinoma, melanoma, renal cell or head and neck cancer. Study results and limitations: Low normalized T-cell clonal expansion was additionally recorded for some nonresponders. More expanded clones were found, on average, in CD8+ than in CD4+ T cells.

This clone appeared once. Its antigen is unidentified. The repertoire was sequenced with immunoSEQ multiplex PCR; TCRdb's copy has only in-frame clones and lacks some. The sample holds about 58,000 clones, about 81% seen once. This CDR3 has 13 residues. Trimming stripped 4 bases from V and 8 bases from J, with 14 bases between. Germline CDR1 reads SGHDN; CDR2 reads FVKESK. The chain has TRBV14 and TRBJ1-2; unclear D gene. The sequence derives from an adult with an advanced solid tumor such as melanoma, head and neck, liver or kidney cancer. Sequenced material: CD4+ or CD8+ T cells sorted from blood, taken in a trial of the OX40 agonist ivuxolimab. In DNA, the CDR3 is TGTGCCAGCAGCCGCCCGGGGTCGGGGGGCTACACCTTC. As protein: CASSRPGSGGYTF. Based on the CDR3 plus reference TRBV14 and TRBJ1-2, the full variable domain is EAGVTQFPSHSVIEKGQTVTLRCDPISGHDNLYWYRRVMGKEIKFLLHFVKESKQDESGMPNNRFLAERTGGTYSTLKVQPAELEDSGVYFCASSRPGSGGYTFGSGTRLTVV.